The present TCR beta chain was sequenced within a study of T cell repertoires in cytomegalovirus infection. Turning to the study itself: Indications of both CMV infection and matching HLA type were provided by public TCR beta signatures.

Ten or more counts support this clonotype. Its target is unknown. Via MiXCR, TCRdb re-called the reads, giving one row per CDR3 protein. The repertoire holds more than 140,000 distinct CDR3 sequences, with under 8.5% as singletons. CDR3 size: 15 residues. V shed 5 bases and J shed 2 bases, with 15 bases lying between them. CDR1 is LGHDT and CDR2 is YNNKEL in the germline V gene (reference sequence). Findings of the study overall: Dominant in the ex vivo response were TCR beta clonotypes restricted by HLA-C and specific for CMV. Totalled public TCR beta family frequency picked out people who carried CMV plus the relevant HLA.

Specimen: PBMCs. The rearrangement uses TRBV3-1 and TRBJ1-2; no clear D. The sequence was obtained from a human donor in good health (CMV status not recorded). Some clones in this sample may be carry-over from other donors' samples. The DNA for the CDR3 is TGTGCCAGCAGCGAAACATCCGAAGGCAACTATGGCTACACCTTC. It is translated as CASSETSEGNYGYTF. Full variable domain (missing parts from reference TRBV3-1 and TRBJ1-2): DTAVSQTPKYLVTQMGNDKSIKCEQNLGHDTMYWYKQDSKKFLKIMFSYNNKELIINETVPNRFSPKSPDKAHLNLHINSLELGDSAVYFCASSETSEGNYGYTFGSGTRLTVV.